This T cell receptor (beta chain) was profiled in a study of cytomegalovirus exposure and HLA in healthy donors. Turning to the study itself: From 170 million or so T cells, an earlier analysis saw approximately 110 million unique TCR beta sequences.

Notes on the study in general: TCR beta V segments were, for the most part, productive about 90% or about 30% of the time in an earlier analysis.

The PCR ran on 60 Vbeta and 13 Jbeta primers. Method: immunoSEQ multiplex PCR; TCRdb's copy keeps in-frame clones and lacks some. The table lists 150,000 to 250,000 clones. The germline V gene encodes CDR1 SQVTM and CDR2 ANQGSEA. The V segment lost 7 bases and the J segment 6 bases; nucleotides outside the gene matches: 8. CDR3 length: 14 amino acids. As concerns this clone: Its antigen is currently unknown.

The sequence was collected from a boy younger than 18 in good health and CMV-seronegative. The chain employs TRBV29-1 and TRBJ1-4; TRBD1 matches at 10 bases. The sequencing input was PBMCs. The CDR3 sequence is CSADAGTGDEKLFF. As DNA, the CDR3 is TGCAGCGCTGATGCCGGGACAGGGGATGAAAAACTGTTTTTT.